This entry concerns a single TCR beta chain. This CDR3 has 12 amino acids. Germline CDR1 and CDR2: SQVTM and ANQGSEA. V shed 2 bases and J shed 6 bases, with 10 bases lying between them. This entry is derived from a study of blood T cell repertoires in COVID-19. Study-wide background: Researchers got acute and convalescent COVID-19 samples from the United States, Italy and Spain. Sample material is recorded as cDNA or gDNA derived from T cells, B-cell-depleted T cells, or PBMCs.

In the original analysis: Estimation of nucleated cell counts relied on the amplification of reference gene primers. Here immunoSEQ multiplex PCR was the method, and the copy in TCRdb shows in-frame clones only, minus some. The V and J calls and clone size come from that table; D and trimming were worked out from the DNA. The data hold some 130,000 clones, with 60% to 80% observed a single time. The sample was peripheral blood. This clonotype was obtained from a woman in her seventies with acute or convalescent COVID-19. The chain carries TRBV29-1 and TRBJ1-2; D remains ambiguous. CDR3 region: CSVESGVDGYTF. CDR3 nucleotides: TGCAGCGTTGAATCGGGAGTCGATGGCTACACCTTC.